One TCR beta chain is described in this entry. The data were obtained in a study of blood T cell repertoires in COVID-19. About the study: COVID-19 samples, acute and convalescent, were from the United States, Italy and Spain. PBMCs, B-cell-depleted T cells, or T cells were the source of the cDNA or gDNA that made up the material.

Germline V gene lookup returns CDR1 MDHEN and CDR2 SYDVKM. V lost 2 bases to trimming and J lost 5 bases; unmatched junction nucleotides: 2. The CDR3 is 13 amino acids. Authors' processing steps: Using reference gene primer amplification, nucleated cell counts were estimated. The method was immunoSEQ multiplex PCR; TCRdb's version includes in-frame clones alone and lacks a portion of them. V and J calls and clone size are copied from that table; D and trimming were computed from the DNA. Altogether 90,000 to 120,000 clones are present, 80% to 85% being singletons, with the ten largest covering 4.2%. This receptor was taken from a human donor in a cohort sampled during active COVID-19. The chain employs TRBV28 and TRBJ1-1; 7 bases agree with TRBD1. Source material: peripheral blood. CDR3 region: CASSLGTVTEAFF. The CDR3, as DNA: TGTGCCAGCAGTTTAGGGACAGTAACTGAAGCTTTCTTT.